This passage covers 2 T cell receptor beta chains from one sample sequenced in a study of T cell repertoires in cytomegalovirus infection (dated by TCRdb to between 2019 and 2020). Sequencing took place on an Illumina HiSeq 1500. TCRdb trimmed public reads at Q25 via fastp, called clones via MiXCR and kept in-frame beta chains. Identical CDR3 protein sequences are pooled into one entry, listed with their most common genes and DNA. In all, the sample holds 680,000 or so distinct CDR3 sequences, and approximately 33% of those were seen once. The ten largest clonotypes hold 15% to 20% of the sample. Their antigen targets remain unknown. The treatment or condition label corresponds to: in vitro stimulation with specific CMV peptide epitopes to enrich CMV-specific T cells. This sample comprised cultured PBMCs, obtained from culture after CMV antigen stimulation. These receptors all come from a human donor in good health (CMV status not recorded). Some clones in this sample may be carry-over from other donors' samples.

This clonotype was seen only a few times. The rearrangement links TRBV6-5 to TRBJ2-2; 9 positions match TRBD2. Trimming at V came to 2 bases and at J to 0 bases, leaving 7 bases not matched to a gene. Germline V lookup: CDR1 MNHEY, CDR2 SVGAGI. The CDR3 is made up of 18 amino acids. The CDR3 DNA follows: TGTGCCAGCAGTTACCGAGGTAGCGGGGGCCCGAACACCGGGGAGCTGTTTTTT. Translating it yields CASSYRGSGGPNTGELFF.

The chain combines TRBV19 with TRBJ1-1; weak D call: TRBD1 (5 bases). V was cut by 3 bases and J by 8 bases, with 10 bases left in between. The length of the CDR3 is 12 residues. The V gene's germline CDR1 is LNHDA and CDR2 SQIVND (reference sequence). The DNA for the CDR3 is TGTGCCAGTAGTATGCGGGGCAGGGAAGCTTTCTTT. This gives the protein CASSMRGREAFF.